This T cell receptor beta chain was sequenced in a study of long-term antiretroviral therapy in people with HIV. V was cut by 5 bases and J by 0 bases, with 7 bases left in between. The CDR3 has 13 amino acids. Germline V gene sequence: CDR1 LNHDA, CDR2 SQIVND (reference sequence). This clone is a singleton in its sample. Version v3.0 of the immunoSEQ assay ran at survey level. Sequencing used immunoSEQ multiplex PCR; TCRdb keeps in-frame clones, though not all of them. The sample consists of some 7,800 clones, 65% to 85% of them appearing once. The chain combines TRBV19 with TRBJ1-1, with no clear D. The receptor was derived from a man aged 35 to 55 with HIV. The material sequenced was unsorted PBMCs, taken about 2.5 years before starting antiretroviral therapy. The CDR3 loop reads CASSAGLNTEAFF. CDR3 DNA sequence: TGTGCCAGTAGTGCGGGCCTGAACACTGAAGCTTTCTTT.